This T cell receptor beta chain was sequenced during a study of T-cell memory formation after mild COVID-19. Study-wide background: Largely, TCR clusters stayed within a single donor. Whole-study results and caveats: Pre-infection memory already had some responding clones, implying cross-reactive memory joined.

V lost 4 bases, J lost 0 bases, and 7 bases lay in between. Germline V lookup: CDR1 SGHRS, CDR2 YFSETQ. The CDR3 spans 13 residues. Concerning this clonotype itself: As yet, its antigen is unknown.

Amplification by 5'RACE using constant-segment primers produced TCR alpha and TCR beta cDNA libraries that carried sample barcodes and UMIs. MiXCR was run by TCRdb on the 5' RACE reads, yielding one entry per CDR3 protein. The data hold under 250,000 distinct CDR3 sequences, with 15% to 19% observed a single time. V usage is TRBV5-1 and J usage is TRBJ2-5; no reliable D call. Sequenced: PBMCs or a T cell subset sorted from them (not recorded which). This sequence originates from an adult woman who had mild COVID-19 (a few samples of this study predate the infection). Cell type and time point are not known. Here the CDR3 reads CASSMPNQETQYF. As DNA, the CDR3 is TGCGCCAGCAGCATGCCCAACCAAGAGACCCAGTACTTC. Based on the CDR3 plus reference TRBV5-1 and TRBJ2-5, the full variable domain is KAGVTQTPRYLIKTRGQQVTLSCSPISGHRSVSWYQQTPGQGLQFLFEYFSETQRNKGNFPGRFSGRQFSNSRSEMNVSTLELGDSALYLCASSMPNQETQYFGPGTRLLVL.